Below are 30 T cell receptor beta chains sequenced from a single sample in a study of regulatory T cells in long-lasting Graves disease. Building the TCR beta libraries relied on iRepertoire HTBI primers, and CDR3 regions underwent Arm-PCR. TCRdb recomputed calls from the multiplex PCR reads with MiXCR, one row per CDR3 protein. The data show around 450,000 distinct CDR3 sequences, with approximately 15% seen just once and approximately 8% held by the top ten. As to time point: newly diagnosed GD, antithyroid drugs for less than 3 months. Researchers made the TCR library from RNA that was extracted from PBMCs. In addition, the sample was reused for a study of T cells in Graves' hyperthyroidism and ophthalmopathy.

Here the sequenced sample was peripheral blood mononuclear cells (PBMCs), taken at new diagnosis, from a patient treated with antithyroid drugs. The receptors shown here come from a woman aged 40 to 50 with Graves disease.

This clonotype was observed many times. CDR3 sequence (DNA): TGTGCCAGCAACGTCCGGGATCAGCCCCAGCATTTT. This gives the protein CASNVRDQPQHF. The genes are TRBV28 and TRBJ1-5; D ambiguous. Germline assignment: CDR1 MDHEN and CDR2 SYDVKM. The V gene lost 7 bases and the J gene lost 5 bases, with 9 bases spanning the gap. The CDR3 is 12 residues long.

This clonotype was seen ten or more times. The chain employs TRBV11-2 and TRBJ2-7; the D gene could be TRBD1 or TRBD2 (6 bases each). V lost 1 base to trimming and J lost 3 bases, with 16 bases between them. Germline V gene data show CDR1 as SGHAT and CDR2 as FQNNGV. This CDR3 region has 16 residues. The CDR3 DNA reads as TGTGCCAGCAGCTTAGTCTACGGAGGGGGTGACTACGAGCAGTACTTC. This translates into CASSLVYGGGDYEQYF. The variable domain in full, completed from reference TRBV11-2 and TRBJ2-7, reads EAGVAQSPRYKIIEKRQSVAFWCNPISGHATLYWYQQILGQGPKLLIQFQNNGVVDDSQLPKDRFSAERLKGVDSTLKIQPAKLEDSAVYLCASSLVYGGGDYEQYFGPGTRLTVT.

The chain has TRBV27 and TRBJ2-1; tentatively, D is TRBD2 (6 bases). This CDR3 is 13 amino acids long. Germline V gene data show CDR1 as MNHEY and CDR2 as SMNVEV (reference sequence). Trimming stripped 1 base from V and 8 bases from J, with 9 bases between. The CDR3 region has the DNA TGTGCCAGCAGTTTATATAGCGGCGATGAGCAGTTCTTC. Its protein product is CASSLYSGDEQFF.

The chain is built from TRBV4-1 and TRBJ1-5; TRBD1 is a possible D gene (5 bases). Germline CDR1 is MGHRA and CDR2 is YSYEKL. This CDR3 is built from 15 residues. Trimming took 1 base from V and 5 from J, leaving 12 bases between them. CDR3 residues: CASSQVTGAHQPQHF. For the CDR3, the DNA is TGCGCCAGCAGCCAAGTTACCGGGGCCCATCAGCCCCAGCATTTT.

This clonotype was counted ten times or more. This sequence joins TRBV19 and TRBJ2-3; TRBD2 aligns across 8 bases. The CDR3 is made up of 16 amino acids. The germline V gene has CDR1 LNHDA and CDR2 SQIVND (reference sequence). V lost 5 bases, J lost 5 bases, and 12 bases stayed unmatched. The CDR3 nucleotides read TGTGCCAGTAGTGCACGACTAGCGTTCCCGGGAGATACGCAGTATTTT. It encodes CASSARLAFPGDTQYF.

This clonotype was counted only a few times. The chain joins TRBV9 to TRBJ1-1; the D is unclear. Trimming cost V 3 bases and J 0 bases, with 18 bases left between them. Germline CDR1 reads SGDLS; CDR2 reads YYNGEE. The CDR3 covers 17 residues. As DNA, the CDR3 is TGTGCCAGCAGCGCCCGGACCGGTCCGGCCATGAACACTGAAGCTTTCTTT. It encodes CASSARTGPAMNTEAFF.

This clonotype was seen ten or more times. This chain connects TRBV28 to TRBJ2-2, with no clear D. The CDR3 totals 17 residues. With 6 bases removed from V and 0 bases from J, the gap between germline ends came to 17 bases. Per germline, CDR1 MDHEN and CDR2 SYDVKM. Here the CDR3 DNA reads TGTGCCAGCAGCGAAATTTATCAGGCAACGAACACCGGGGAGCTGTTTTTT. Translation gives CASSEIYQATNTGELFF.

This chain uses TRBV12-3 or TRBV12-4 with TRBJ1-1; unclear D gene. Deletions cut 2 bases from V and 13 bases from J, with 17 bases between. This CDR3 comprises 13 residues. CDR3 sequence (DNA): TGTGCCAGCAGTTTATTTGCAGCCTCCAGGCATTTCTTT. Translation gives CASSLFAASRHFF.

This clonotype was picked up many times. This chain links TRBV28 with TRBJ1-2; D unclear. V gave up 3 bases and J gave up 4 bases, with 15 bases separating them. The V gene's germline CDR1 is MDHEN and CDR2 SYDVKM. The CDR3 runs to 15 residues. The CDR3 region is CASSFWAESFYGYTF. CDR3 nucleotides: TGTGCCAGCAGTTTCTGGGCAGAGTCCTTCTATGGCTACACCTTC.

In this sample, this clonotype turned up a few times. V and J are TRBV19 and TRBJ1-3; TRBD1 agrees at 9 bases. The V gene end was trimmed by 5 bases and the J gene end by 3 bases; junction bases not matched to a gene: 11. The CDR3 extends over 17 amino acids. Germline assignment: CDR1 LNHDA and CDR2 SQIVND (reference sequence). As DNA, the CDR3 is TGTGCCAGTAGTCACCGGGACAGGGACGATTTTGGAAACACCATATATTTT. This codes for CASSHRDRDDFGNTIYF.

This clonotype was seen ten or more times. The DNA of the CDR3 is TGTGCCAGCAGCGTGGGGGGACAGCCCCAGCATTTT. Its protein is CASSVGGQPQHF. This chain links TRBV12-3 or TRBV12-4 with TRBJ1-5; weak D call: TRBD1 (5 bases). The CDR3 extends over 12 amino acids. V lost 6 bases, J lost 7 bases, and 10 bases lay in between.

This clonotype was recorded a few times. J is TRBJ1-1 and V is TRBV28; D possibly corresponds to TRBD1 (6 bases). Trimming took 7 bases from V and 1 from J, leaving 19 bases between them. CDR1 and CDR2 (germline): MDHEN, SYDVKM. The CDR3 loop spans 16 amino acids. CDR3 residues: CASNGGGGRRNTEAFF. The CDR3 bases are TGTGCCAGCAATGGGGGCGGGGGCCGACGGAACACTGAAGCTTTCTTT.

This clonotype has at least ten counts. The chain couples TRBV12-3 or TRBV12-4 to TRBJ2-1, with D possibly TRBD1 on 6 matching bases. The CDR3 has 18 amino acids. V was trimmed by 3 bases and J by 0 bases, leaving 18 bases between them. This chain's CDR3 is CASSFVLTGASSYNEQFF. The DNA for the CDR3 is TGTGCCAGCAGTTTTGTATTGACAGGCGCGAGCTCCTACAATGAGCAGTTCTTC.

The CDR3 bases are TGTGCCAGCAGTGGTTTCAACACCGGGGAGCTGTTTTTT. Amino acids: CASSGFNTGELFF. This chain joins TRBV12-3 or TRBV12-4 and TRBJ2-2; D remains ambiguous. The V and J ends lost 5 bases and 2 bases respectively, with 6 bases between them. CDR3 length: 13 amino acids.

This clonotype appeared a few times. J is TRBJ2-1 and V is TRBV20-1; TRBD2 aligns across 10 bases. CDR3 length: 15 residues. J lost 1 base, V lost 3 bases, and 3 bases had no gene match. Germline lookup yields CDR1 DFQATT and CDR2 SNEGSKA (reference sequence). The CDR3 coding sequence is TGCAGTGCTAGTATAGCGGGAGGTTCCTACAATGAGCAGTTCTTC. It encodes CSASIAGGSYNEQFF.

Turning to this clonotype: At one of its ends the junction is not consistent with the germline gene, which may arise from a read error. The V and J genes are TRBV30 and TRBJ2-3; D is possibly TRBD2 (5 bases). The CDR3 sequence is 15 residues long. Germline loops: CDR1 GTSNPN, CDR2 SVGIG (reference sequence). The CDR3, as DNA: TGTGCCTGGAGTGTCACGGGCCCTAGCACAGATATGCAGTATTTT. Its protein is CAWSVTGPSTDMQYF.

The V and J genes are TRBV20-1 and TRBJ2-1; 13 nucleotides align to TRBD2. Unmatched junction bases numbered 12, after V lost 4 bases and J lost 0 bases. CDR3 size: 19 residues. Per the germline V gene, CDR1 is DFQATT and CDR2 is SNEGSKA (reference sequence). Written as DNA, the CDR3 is TGCAGTGCTAAGGGACTAGCGGGGAAATATCCACTCTCCTACAATGAGCAGTTCTTC. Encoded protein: CSAKGLAGKYPLSYNEQFF.

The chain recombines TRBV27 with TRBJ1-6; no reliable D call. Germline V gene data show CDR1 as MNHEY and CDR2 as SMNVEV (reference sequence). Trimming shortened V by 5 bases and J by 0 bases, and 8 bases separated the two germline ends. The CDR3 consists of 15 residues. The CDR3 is CASSRLSSYNSPLHF. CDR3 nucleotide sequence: TGTGCCAGCAGTCGTTTGAGCTCCTATAATTCACCCCTCCACTTT.

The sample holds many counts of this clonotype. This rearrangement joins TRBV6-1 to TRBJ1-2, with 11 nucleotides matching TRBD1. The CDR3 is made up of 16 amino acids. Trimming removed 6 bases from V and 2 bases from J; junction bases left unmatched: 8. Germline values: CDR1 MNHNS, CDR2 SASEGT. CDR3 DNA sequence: TGTGCCAGCAGGGGACAGGGGGAGCTGTCAAACTATGGCTACACCTTC. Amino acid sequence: CASRGQGELSNYGYTF.

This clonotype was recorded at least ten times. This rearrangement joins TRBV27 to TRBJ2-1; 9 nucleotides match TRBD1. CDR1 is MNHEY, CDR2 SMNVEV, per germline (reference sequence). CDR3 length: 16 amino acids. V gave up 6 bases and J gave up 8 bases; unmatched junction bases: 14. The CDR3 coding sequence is TGTGCCAGCAGCTTAGGGCCGGGACAGGGAGGCGATGAGCAGTTCTTC. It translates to CASSLGPGQGGDEQFF.

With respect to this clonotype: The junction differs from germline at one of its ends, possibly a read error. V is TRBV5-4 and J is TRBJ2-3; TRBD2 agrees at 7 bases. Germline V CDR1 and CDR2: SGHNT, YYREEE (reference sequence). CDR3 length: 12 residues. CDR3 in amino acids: CASSSFEAGVNF. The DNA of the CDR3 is TGTGCCAGCAGCTCGTTTGAGGCGGGAGTAAATTTT.

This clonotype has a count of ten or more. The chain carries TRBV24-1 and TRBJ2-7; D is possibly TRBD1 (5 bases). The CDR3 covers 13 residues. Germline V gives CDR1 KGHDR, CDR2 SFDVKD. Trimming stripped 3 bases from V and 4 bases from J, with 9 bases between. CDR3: CATSDARGYEQYF. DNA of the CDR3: TGTGCCACCAGTGATGCTAGGGGTTACGAGCAGTACTTC.

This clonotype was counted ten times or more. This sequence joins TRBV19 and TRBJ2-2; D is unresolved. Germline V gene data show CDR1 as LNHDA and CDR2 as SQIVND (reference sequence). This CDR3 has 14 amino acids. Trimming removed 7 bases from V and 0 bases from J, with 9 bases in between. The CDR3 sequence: CASMGIANTGELFF. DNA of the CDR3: TGTGCCAGTATGGGGATTGCGAACACCGGGGAGCTGTTTTTT.

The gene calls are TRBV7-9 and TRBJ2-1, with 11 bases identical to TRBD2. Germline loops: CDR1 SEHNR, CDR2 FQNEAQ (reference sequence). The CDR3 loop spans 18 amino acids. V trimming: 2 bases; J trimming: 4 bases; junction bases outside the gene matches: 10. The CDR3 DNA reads TGTGCCAGCAGCTTAATTGCACTAGCGGGAGAATCTTACAATGAGCAGTTCTTC. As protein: CASSLIALAGESYNEQFF.

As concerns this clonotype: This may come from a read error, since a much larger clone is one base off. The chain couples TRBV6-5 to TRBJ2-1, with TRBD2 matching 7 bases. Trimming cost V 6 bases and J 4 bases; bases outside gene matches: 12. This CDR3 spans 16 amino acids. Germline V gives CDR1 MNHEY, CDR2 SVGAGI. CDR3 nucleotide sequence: TGTGCCAGCAGCTACGGTGGCGGGAGTTCTTACAATGAGCAGTTCTTC. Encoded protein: CASSYGGGSSYNEQFF.

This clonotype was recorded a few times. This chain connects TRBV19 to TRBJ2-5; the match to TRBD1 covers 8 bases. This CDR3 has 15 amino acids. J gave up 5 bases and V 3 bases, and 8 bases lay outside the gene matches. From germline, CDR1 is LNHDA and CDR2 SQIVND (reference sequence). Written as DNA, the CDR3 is TGTGCCAGTAGTATCGGACAGGGACCCCAGGAGACCCAGTACTTC. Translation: CASSIGQGPQETQYF.

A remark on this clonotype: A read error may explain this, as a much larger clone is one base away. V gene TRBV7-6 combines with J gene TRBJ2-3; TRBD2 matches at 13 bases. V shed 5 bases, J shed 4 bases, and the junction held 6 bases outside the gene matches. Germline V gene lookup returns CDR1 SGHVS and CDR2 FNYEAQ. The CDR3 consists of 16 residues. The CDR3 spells CASSAGLAGDADTQYF. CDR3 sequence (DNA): TGTGCCAGCAGCGCCGGACTAGCGGGAGATGCAGATACGCAGTATTTT.

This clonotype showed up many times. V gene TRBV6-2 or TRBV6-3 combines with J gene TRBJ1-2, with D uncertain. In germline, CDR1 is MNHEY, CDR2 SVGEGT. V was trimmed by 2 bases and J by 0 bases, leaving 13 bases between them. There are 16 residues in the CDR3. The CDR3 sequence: CASSYRQATANYGYTF. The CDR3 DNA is TGTGCCAGCAGTTACCGCCAGGCTACAGCTAACTATGGCTACACCTTC.

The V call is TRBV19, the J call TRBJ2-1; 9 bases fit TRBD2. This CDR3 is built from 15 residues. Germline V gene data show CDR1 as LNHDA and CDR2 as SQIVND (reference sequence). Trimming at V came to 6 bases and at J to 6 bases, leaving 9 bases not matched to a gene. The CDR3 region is CASSEGLARSNEQFF. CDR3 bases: TGTGCCAGTAGCGAGGGACTAGCAAGAAGCAATGAGCAGTTCTTC.

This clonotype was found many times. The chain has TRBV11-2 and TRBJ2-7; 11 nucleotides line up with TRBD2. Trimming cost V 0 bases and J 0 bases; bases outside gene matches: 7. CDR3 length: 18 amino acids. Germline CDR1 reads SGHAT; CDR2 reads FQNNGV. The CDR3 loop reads CASSLDLRLAGLSYEQYF. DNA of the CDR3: TGTGCCAGCAGCTTAGATCTTAGACTAGCGGGACTCTCCTACGAGCAGTACTTC. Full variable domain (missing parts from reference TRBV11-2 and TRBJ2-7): EAGVAQSPRYKIIEKRQSVAFWCNPISGHATLYWYQQILGQGPKLLIQFQNNGVVDDSQLPKDRFSAERLKGVDSTLKIQPAKLEDSAVYLCASSLDLRLAGLSYEQYFGPGTRLTVT.